This T cell receptor beta chain was observed in a study of beta chain features in type 1 diabetes. This clone was observed a few times. No antigen is known for it. Sorting of CD4+ naive, central memory, regulatory and stem cell-like memory cells was performed via CD45RO/CCR7/CD25/CD127/CD95/CD27. CDR1 is MNHEY, CDR2 SVGAGI, per germline. The V segment lost 5 bases and the J segment 3 bases; nucleotides outside the gene matches: 8. This CDR3 contains 15 residues. The whole isolated RNA underwent reverse transcription, so sequencing captured expressed TCRB transcripts. TCRdb's table, derived via immunoSEQ multiplex PCR, lists solely in-frame clones and lacks some. Counted here are about 350,000 clones, 15% to 20% occurring once; the ten biggest clones make up around 0.04%. Notes on the study in general: Junctions at VDJ sites from type 1 diabetes patients had fewer insertions and more deletions. Shortening of TCRB CDR3s, moderate but significant, appeared in all four CD4+ subsets of Type 1 diabetes patients. The naive, central memory and Treg TCRB repertoires showed an apparent similarity that was greater among patients than among healthy donors.

Sample: naive CD4+ T cells from blood. The V and J genes are TRBV6-5 and TRBJ1-2; 8 bases match TRBD1. This TCR came from a woman aged 18-30 years in good health. CDR3: CASSRIQGADYGYTF. The CDR3 DNA reads TGTGCCAGCAGTCGGATTCAGGGGGCAGACTATGGCTACACCTTC.